The next 18 T cell receptor beta chains were all read from a single sample in a study of T cell changes during pregnancy in multiple sclerosis. Produced via immunoSEQ multiplex PCR; TCRdb's table is partial and in-frame only. The data show about 80,000 clones, around nine tenths seen once. The starting material was peripheral blood, obtained before pregnancy. Every receptor here comes from a female donor with multiple sclerosis, enrolled in a pregnancy study.

The chain couples TRBV10-3 to TRBJ1-5; 10 bases agree with TRBD1. The CDR3 is 13 amino acids. Germline V gives CDR1 ENHRY, CDR2 SYGVKD. J lost 3 bases, V lost 10 bases, and 3 bases had no gene match. The CDR3 DNA reads TGTGCCACCGGACAGGGGGACAATCAGCCCCAGCATTTT. Amino acids: CATGQGDNQPQHF.

The V gene is TRBV7-8, the J gene TRBJ2-5; TRBD2 matches at 14 bases. V gave up 5 bases and J gave up 5 bases; unmatched junction bases: 7. This CDR3 has 16 residues. Germline CDR1 SGHVS, CDR2 FQNEAQ. The CDR3 loop reads CASSQTSGGAEETQYF. CDR3 in DNA: TGTGCCAGCAGCCAGACTAGCGGGGGGGCCGAGGAGACCCAGTACTTC.

This clone was detected only once. This chain uses TRBV5-1 with TRBJ1-1; TRBD1 aligns across 7 bases. J gave up 6 bases and V 1 base, and 3 bases lay outside the gene matches. CDR1 and CDR2 from the germline V gene are SGHRS and YFSETQ. The CDR3 spans 13 residues. This CDR3 reads CASSLRQGAEAFF. The CDR3 DNA follows: TGCGCCAGCAGCTTGAGGCAGGGGGCTGAAGCTTTCTTT. The full variable domain, in which reference TRBV5-1 and TRBJ1-1 provide the parts outside the CDR3, is KAGVTQTPRYLIKTRGQQVTLSCSPISGHRSVSWYQQTPGQGLQFLFEYFSETQRNKGNFPGRFSGRQFSNSRSEMNVSTLELGDSALYLCASSLRQGAEAFFGQGTRLTVV.

The chain links TRBV4-1 to TRBJ2-3, with 7 bases that match TRBD1. V shed 1 base, J shed 1 base, and the junction held 5 bases outside the gene matches. The CDR3 runs 16 residues. Germline CDR1 is MGHRA and CDR2 is YSYEKL. The CDR3 coding sequence is TGCGCCAGCAGCCAAGTATCCGGACAGGGCACAGATACGCAGTATTTT. Protein product: CASSQVSGQGTDTQYF.

The chain recombines TRBV11-1 with TRBJ2-5, with D possibly matching TRBD2 (5 bases). V lost 2 bases to trimming and J lost 7 bases, with 11 bases between them. This CDR3 is built from 13 residues. The germline V gene has CDR1 SGHAT and CDR2 FQDESV (reference sequence). CDR3 region: CASSLNEGGTQYF. The CDR3 DNA sequence: TGTGCCAGCAGCTTAAATGAGGGTGGGACCCAGTACTTC.

The CDR3, as DNA: TGTGCCAGTAGCGGACTAGTAGGGGAGACCCAGTACTTC. This gives the protein CASSGLVGETQYF. The rearrangement joins TRBV19 to TRBJ2-5; TRBD2 matches 7 bases. With 6 bases clipped from V and 5 bases from J, the junction kept 6 bases outside the gene matches. This CDR3 has 13 amino acids. From germline, CDR1 is LNHDA and CDR2 SQIVND (reference sequence).

This clone has a single count. This sequence joins TRBV19 and TRBJ1-1; 9 bases map to TRBD1. With V trimmed by 0 bases and J by 6 bases, 5 bases remained unmatched. This CDR3 has 15 amino acids. Germline loops: CDR1 LNHDA, CDR2 SQIVND (reference sequence). The CDR3 sequence is CASSIDRDRAAEAFF. In DNA, the CDR3 is TGTGCCAGTAGTATAGACCGGGACAGGGCTGCTGAAGCTTTCTTT.

V is TRBV28 and J is TRBJ1-2; perhaps TRBD1 as D (5 bases). The germline V gene encodes CDR1 MDHEN and CDR2 SYDVKM. V was clipped by 5 bases and J by 4 bases, with 14 bases between them. This CDR3 has 14 residues. CDR3 in amino acids: CASSPGPKGYGYTF. The CDR3 nucleotides read TGTGCCAGCAGTCCAGGGCCTAAGGGCTATGGCTACACCTTC.

The chain employs TRBV4-1 and TRBJ2-6, with 7 bases that match TRBD2. This CDR3 has 19 amino acids. Germline CDR1 MGHRA, CDR2 YSYEKL. V shed 0 bases and J 0 bases; nucleotides not matched to a gene: 8. The CDR3 sequence is CASSQDASGVYSGANVLTF. As DNA, the CDR3 is TGCGCCAGCAGCCAAGATGCCAGCGGGGTATACTCTGGGGCCAACGTCCTGACTTTC.

The chain uses TRBV18 and TRBJ1-3; 7 positions match TRBD1. The germline CDR1 and CDR2 sequences are KGHSH and LQKENI. The trim removed 6 bases at V and 5 bases at J, leaving 10 bases unmatched. The CDR3 totals 15 residues. The DNA for the CDR3 is TGTGCCAGCTCGCCTATGACAGGGAATAGAAACACCATATATTTT. Amino acid sequence: CASSPMTGNRNTIYF. Supplemented by reference TRBV18 and TRBJ1-3, the full variable domain reads NAGVMQNPRHLVRRRGQEARLRCSPMKGHSHVYWYRQLPEEGLKFMVYLQKENIIDESGMPKERFSAEFPKEGPSILRIQQVVRGDSAAYFCASSPMTGNRNTIYFGEGSWLTVV.

The chain recombines TRBV5-4 with TRBJ1-2; 10 nucleotides align to TRBD1. The CDR3 consists of 14 residues. Losses at the gene ends were 2 bases for V and 5 bases for J; bases not matched to a gene: 3. CDR1 is SGHNT, CDR2 YYREEE, per germline (reference sequence). In nucleotides, the CDR3 is TGTGCCAGCAGCTTTATGGGACAGGGGTATGGCTACACCTTC. It translates to CASSFMGQGYGYTF. Complete variable domain (other parts from reference TRBV5-4 and TRBJ1-2): ETGVTQSPTHLIKTRGQQVTLRCSSQSGHNTVSWYQQALGQGPQFIFQYYREEENGRGNFPPRFSGLQFPNYSSELNVNALELDDSALYLCASSFMGQGYGYTFGSGTRLTVV.

The chain is built from TRBV5-1 and TRBJ2-5, with 8 bases lining up with TRBD1. Germline CDR1 SGHRS, CDR2 YFSETQ. V was pared by 4 bases and J by 3 bases, with 5 bases of the junction left unmatched. CDR3 size: 14 residues. CDR3 sequence (DNA): TGCGCCAGCAGCCAGGGACAGGTAAAAGAGACCCAGTACTTC. It encodes CASSQGQVKETQYF.

The chain employs TRBV6-1 and TRBJ1-2; 7 bases fit TRBD1. CDR1 and CDR2 from the germline V gene are MNHNS and SASEGT. V was pared by 4 bases and J by 3 bases, with 5 bases of the junction left unmatched. The CDR3 is 14 amino acids. The CDR3 nucleotides read TGTGCCAGCAGTGTTGACAGGGCAGACTATGGCTACACCTTC. Its translation: CASSVDRADYGYTF.

This chain links TRBV30 with TRBJ2-3; tentative D call: TRBD1 (6 bases). The CDR3 consists of 15 residues. Trimming removed 0 bases at V and 1 base at J, with 11 bases between. Germline CDR1 GTSNPN, CDR2 SVGIG (reference sequence). CDR3 in amino acids: CAWSVMGAGTDTQYF. The CDR3 nucleotides are TGTGCCTGGAGTGTAATGGGGGCAGGCACAGATACGCAGTATTTT. The full variable domain, rest sourced from reference TRBV30 and TRBJ2-3, is SQTIHQWPATLVQPVGSPLSLECTVEGTSNPNLYWYRQAAGRGLQLLFYSVGIGQISSEVPQNLSASRPQDRQFILSSKKLLLSDSGFYLCAWSVMGAGTDTQYFGPGTRLTVL.

The CDR3 coding sequence is TGTGCCAGCTCACCAAGGGTCAGGGCGAACACCGGGGAGCTGTTTTTT. The encoded protein is CASSPRVRANTGELFF. V usage is TRBV18 and J usage is TRBJ2-2; possibly TRBD1 for D (5 bases). Trimming removed 2 bases from V and 0 bases from J, with 10 bases in between. Germline CDR1 and CDR2: KGHSH and LQKENI. There are 16 residues in the CDR3.

The V call is TRBV7-9, the J call TRBJ2-7; D gene ambiguous. Trimming shortened V by 5 bases and J by 8 bases, and 16 bases separated the two germline ends. This CDR3 spans 13 amino acids. The germline V gene has CDR1 SEHNR and CDR2 FQNEAQ (reference sequence). CDR3 amino acids: CASSQASSAQQYF. In nucleotides, the CDR3 is TGTGCCAGCAGCCAGGCGTCGTCGGCGCAGCAGTACTTC.

This chain links TRBV11-2 with TRBJ1-1; no reliable D call. The CDR3 is made up of 14 amino acids. The germline CDR1 and CDR2 sequences are SGHAT and FQNNGV. The V and J ends lost 2 bases and 3 bases respectively, with 10 bases between them. CDR3 sequence (DNA): TGTGCCAGCAGCTTATGGGTCGGGGACACTGAAGCTTTCTTT. Protein sequence: CASSLWVGDTEAFF.

The chain uses TRBV5-6 and TRBJ1-2, with 7 bases fitting TRBD1. CDR1 SGHDT and CDR2 YYEEEE come from the germline V gene. The trim removed 4 bases at V and 0 bases at J, leaving 3 bases unmatched. This CDR3 has 14 residues. CDR3 coding DNA: TGTGCCAGCAGCCCAGGGGGTTCTAACTATGGCTACACCTTC. It codes for CASSPGGSNYGYTF.